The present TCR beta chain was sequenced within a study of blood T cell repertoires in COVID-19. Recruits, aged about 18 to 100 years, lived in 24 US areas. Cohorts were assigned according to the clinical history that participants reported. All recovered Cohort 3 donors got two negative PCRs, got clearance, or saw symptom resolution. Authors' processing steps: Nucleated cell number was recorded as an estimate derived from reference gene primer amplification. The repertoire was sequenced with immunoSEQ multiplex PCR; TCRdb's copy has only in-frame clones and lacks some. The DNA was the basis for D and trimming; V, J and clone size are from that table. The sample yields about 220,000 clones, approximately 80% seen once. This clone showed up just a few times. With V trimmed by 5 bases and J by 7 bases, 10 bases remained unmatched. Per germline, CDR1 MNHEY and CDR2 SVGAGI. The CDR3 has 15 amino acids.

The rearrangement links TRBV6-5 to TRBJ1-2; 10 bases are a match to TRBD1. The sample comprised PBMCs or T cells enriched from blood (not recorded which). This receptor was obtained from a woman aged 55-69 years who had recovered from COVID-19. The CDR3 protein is CASSRTTGGASGYTF. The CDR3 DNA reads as TGTGCCAGCAGTCGTACGACAGGGGGCGCGTCTGGCTACACCTTC.